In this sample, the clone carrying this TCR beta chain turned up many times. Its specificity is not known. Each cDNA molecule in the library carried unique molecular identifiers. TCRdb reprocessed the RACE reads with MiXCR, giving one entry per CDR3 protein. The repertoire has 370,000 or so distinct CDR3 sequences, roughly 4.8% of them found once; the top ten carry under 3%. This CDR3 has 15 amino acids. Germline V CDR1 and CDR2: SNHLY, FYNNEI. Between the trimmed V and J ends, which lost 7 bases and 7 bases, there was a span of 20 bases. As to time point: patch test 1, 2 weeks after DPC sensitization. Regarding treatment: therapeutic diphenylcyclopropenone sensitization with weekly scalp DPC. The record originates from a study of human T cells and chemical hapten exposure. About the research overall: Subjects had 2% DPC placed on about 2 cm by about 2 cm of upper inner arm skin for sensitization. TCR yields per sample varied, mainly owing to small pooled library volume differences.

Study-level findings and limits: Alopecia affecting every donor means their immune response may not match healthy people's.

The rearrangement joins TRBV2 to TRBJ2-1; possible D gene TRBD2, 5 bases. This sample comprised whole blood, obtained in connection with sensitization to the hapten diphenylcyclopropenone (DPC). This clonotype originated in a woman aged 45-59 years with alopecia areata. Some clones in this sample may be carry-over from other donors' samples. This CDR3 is CASIRTDGNWNEQFF. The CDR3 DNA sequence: TGTGCCAGCATCAGAACCGACGGGAATTGGAATGAGCAGTTCTTC.